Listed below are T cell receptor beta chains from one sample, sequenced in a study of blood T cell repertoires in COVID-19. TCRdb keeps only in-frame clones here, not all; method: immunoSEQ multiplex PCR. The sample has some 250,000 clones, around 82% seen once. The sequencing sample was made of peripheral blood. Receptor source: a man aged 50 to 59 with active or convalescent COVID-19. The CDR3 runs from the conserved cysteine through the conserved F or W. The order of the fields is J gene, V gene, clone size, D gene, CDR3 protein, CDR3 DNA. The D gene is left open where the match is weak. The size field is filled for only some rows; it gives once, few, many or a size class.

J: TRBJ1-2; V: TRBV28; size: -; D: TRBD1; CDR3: CASSLGQGGYGYTF; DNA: TGTGCCAGCAGTTTGGGACAGGGAGGCTATGGCTACACCTTC
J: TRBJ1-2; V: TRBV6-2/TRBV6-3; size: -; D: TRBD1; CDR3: CASSYPWTGSYGYTF; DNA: TGTGCCAGCAGTTACCCATGGACAGGGAGCTATGGCTACACCTTC
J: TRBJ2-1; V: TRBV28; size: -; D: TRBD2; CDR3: CASTSGSYNEQFF; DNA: TGTGCCAGCACTAGCGGGTCCTACAATGAGCAGTTCTTC
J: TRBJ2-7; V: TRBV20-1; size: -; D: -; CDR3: CSASWQGWNEQYF; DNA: TGCAGTGCTAGTTGGCAGGGCTGGAACGAGCAGTACTTC
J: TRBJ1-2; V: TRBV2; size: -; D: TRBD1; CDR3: CASRFGQGGGYTF; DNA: TGTGCCAGCAGGTTCGGACAGGGCGGTGGCTACACCTTC
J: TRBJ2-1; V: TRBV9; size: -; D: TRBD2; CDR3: CASSVGTSGDYEQFF; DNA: TGTGCCAGCAGCGTTGGGACTAGCGGGGACTATGAGCAGTTCTTC
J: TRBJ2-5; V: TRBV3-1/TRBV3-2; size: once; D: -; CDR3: CASSFSGEDDETQYF; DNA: TGTGCCAGCAGCTTCTCCGGGGAGGACGACGAGACCCAGTACTTC
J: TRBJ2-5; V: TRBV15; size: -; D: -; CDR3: CATSRDRGGEETQYF; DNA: TGTGCCACCAGCAGAGATAGGGGAGGAGAAGAGACCCAGTACTTC
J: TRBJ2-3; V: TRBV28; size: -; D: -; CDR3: CASRSVVYTQYF; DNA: TGTGCCAGCAGGAGCGTTGTTTATACGCAGTATTTT
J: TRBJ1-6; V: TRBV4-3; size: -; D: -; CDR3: CASSPFLGSPLHF; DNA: TGCGCCAGCAGCCCGTTTCTGGGCTCACCCCTCCACTTT
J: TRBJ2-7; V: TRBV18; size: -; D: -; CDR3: CASSPGQSYEQYF; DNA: TGTGCCAGCTCACCCGGACAGTCCTACGAGCAGTACTTC
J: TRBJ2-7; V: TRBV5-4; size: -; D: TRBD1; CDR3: CASSPRQGSSYEQYF; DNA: TGTGCCAGCAGCCCTAGACAGGGAAGCTCCTACGAGCAGTACTTC
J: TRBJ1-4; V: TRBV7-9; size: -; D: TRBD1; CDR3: CASSGSGQNNEKLFF; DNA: TGTGCCAGCAGCGGGTCGGGACAGAATAATGAAAAACTGTTTTTT
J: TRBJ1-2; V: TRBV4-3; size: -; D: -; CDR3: CASSQVRGGNRGYTF; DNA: TGCGCCAGCAGCCAAGTCAGAGGGGGAAATCGTGGCTACACCTTC
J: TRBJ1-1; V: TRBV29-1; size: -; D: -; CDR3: CSVEDRTVNTEAFF; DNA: TGCAGCGTTGAAGATAGGACAGTGAACACTGAAGCTTTCTTT
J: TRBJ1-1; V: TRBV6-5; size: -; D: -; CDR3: CASVGGGTFF; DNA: -
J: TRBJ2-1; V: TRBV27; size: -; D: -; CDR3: CASSLAGRGGNEQFF; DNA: TGTGCCAGCAGTTTGGCAGGGAGAGGGGGCAATGAGCAGTTCTTC
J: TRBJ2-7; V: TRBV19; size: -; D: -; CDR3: CASRPSDSSYEQYF; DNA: TGTGCCAGTAGACCCTCGGACAGCTCCTACGAGCAGTACTTC
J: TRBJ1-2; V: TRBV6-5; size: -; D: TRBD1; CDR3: CASSPGQGGAGYTF; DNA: TGTGCCAGCAGTCCGGGACAGGGGGGTGCAGGCTACACCTTC
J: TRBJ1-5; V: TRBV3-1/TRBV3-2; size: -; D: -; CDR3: CASSQTGLQPQHF; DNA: TGTGCCAGCAGCCAAACAGGGTTGCAGCCCCAGCATTTT
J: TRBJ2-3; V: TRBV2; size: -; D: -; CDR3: CASSPQGIATQYF; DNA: TGTGCCAGCAGTCCTCAGGGAATCGCTACGCAGTATTTT
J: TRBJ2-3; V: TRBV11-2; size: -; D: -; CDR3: CASSLVRGRTDTQYF; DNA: TGTGCCAGCAGCTTAGTCAGGGGAAGGACAGATACGCAGTATTTT
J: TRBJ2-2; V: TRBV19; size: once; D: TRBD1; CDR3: CASSSGQVHTGELFF; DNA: TGTGCCAGTAGTTCTGGACAGGTCCACACCGGGGAGCTGTTTTTT
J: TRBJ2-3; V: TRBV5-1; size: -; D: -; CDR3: CASSPGSAAGTDTQYF; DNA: TGCGCCAGCAGCCCCGGGTCGGCGGCTGGCACAGATACGCAGTATTTT
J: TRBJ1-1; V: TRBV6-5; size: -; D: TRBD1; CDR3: CATLGQVDTEAFF; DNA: TGTGCCACCCTCGGACAGGTGGACACTGAAGCTTTCTTT
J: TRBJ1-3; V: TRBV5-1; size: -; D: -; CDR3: CASSLAGKGSGNTIYF; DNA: TGCGCCAGCAGCTTGGCGGGGAAGGGCTCTGGAAACACCATATATTTT
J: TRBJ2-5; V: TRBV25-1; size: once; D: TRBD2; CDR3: CASSKRGGQETQYF; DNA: TGTGCCAGCAGTAAGCGGGGGGGCCAAGAGACCCAGTACTTC
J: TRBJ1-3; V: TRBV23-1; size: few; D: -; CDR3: CASSHPPGGGSGNTIYF; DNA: TGCGCCAGCAGTCACCCCCCCGGCGGGGGCAGTGGAAACACCATATATTTT
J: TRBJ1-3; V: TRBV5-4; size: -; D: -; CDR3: CASSSDGSSGNTIYF; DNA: TGTGCCAGCAGCTCGGACGGGAGCTCTGGAAACACCATATATTTT
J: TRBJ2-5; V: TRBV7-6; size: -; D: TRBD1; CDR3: CASSLRSGQGAQETQYF; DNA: TGTGCCAGCAGCCTACGTTCCGGGCAGGGGGCACAAGAGACCCAGTACTTC
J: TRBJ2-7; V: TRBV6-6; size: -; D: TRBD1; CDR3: CASSYSRTGGYEQYF; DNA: TGTGCCAGCAGTTACTCGAGGACAGGGGGCTACGAGCAGTACTTC
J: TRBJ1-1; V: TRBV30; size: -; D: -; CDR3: CAWSVRQAIEAFF; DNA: TGTGCCTGGAGTGTAAGGCAGGCAATTGAAGCTTTCTTT
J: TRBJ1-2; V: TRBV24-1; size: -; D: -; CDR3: CATSEEGRNGYTF; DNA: TGTGCCACCAGTGAGGAGGGACGGAATGGCTACACCTTC
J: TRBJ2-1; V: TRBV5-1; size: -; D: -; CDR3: CASSLNGDNEQFF; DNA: TGCGCCAGCAGCTTGAACGGTGATAATGAGCAGTTCTTC
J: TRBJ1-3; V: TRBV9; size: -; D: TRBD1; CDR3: CASSVAGQGESGNTIYF; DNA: TGTGCCAGCAGCGTAGCGGGACAGGGGGAATCTGGAAACACCATATATTTT
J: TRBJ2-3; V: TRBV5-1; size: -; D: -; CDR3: CASSLEQGTDTQYF; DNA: TGCGCCAGCAGCTTGGAACAGGGAACAGATACGCAGTATTTT
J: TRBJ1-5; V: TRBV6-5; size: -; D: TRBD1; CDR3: CASSRDSRGQPQHF; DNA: TGTGCCAGCAGTCGGGACAGCAGGGGACAGCCCCAGCATTTT
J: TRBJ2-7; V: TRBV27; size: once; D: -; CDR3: CASARITGILHEQYF; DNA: TGTGCCAGCGCTAGGATCACAGGGATACTCCACGAGCAGTACTTC
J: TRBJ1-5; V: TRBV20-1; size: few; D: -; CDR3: CSASTPYSNQPQHF; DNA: TGCAGTGCTAGTACTCCCTATAGCAATCAGCCCCAGCATTTT
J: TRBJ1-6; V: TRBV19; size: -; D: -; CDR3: CASSLSGPGGDNSPLHF; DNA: TGTGCCAGTAGTCTAAGCGGCCCCGGAGGTGATAATTCACCCCTCCACTTT
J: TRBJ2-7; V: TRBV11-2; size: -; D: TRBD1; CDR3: CASSLDGTAYEQYF; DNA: TGTGCCAGCAGCTTAGATGGGACAGCCTACGAGCAGTACTTC
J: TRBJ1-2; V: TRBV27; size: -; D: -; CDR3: CASSFTGSTANYGYTF; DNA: TGTGCCAGCAGTTTCACAGGGTCAACCGCTAACTATGGCTACACCTTC
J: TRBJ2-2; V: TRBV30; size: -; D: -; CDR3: CAWSHLQGTGELFF; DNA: TGTGCCTGGAGTCATTTGCAGGGCACCGGGGAGCTGTTTTTT
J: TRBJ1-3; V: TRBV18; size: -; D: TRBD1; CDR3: CASSPPLGQPGNTIYF; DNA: TGTGCCAGCTCACCTCCTTTGGGACAGCCTGGAAACACCATATATTTT
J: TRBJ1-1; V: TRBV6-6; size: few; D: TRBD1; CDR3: CASSFQGAGAEAFF; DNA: TGTGCCAGCAGTTTCCAGGGGGCAGGGGCTGAAGCTTTCTTT
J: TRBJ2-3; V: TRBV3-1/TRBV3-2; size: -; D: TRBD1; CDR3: CASSQARGRTDTQYF; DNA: TGTGCCAGCAGCCAAGCCAGGGGGCGCACAGATACGCAGTATTTT
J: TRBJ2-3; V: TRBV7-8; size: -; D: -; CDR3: CASKRDFSTDTQYF; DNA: TGTGCCAGCAAACGGGACTTTAGCACAGATACGCAGTATTTT
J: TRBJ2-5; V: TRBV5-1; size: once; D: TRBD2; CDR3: CASSRGTSGEETQYF; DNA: TGCGCCAGCAGCAGGGGGACTAGCGGGGAAGAGACCCAGTACTTC
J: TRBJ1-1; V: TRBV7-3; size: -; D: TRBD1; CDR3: CASAPGTGVTEAFF; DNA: TGTGCCAGCGCCCCTGGGACAGGGGTTACTGAAGCTTTCTTT
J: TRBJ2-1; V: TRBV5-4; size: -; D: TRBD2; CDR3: CASSLSSGTSGYNEQFF; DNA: TGTGCCAGCAGCTTGTCCTCCGGGACTAGCGGTTACAATGAGCAGTTCTTC
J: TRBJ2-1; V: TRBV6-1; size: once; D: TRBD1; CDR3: CASSVILGPGGPTTGEQFF; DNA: TGTGCCAGCAGTGTGATCCTGGGGCCAGGGGGCCCTACTACGGGTGAGCAGTTCTTC
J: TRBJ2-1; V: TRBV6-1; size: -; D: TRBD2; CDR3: CASSERGGGPYNEQFF; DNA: TGTGCCAGCAGTGAAAGGGGCGGGGGGCCTTACAATGAGCAGTTCTTC
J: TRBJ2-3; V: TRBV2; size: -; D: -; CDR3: CASSGQTEDTQYF; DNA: TGTGCCAGCAGTGGCCAGACAGAAGATACGCAGTATTTT
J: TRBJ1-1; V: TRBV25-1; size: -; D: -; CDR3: CASSDPSRPGDTEAFF; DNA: TGTGCCAGCAGTGACCCTTCTAGGCCGGGGGACACTGAAGCTTTCTTT
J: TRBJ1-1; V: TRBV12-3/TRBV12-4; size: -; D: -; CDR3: CASSLAITGIAFF; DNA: TGTGCCAGCAGTTTAGCTATTACAGGGATAGCTTTCTTT
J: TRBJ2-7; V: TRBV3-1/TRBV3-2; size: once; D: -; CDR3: CASSPETPTSYEQYF; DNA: TGTGCCAGCAGCCCTGAAACTCCAACCTCCTACGAGCAGTACTTC
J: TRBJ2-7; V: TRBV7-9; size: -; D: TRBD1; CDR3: CASSFGTGRYEQYF; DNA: TGTGCCAGCAGCTTCGGGACAGGGCGCTACGAGCAGTACTTC
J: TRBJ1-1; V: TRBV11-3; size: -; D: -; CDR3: CASSPAGANTEAFF; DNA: TGTGCCAGCAGCCCCGCAGGGGCGAACACTGAAGCTTTCTTT